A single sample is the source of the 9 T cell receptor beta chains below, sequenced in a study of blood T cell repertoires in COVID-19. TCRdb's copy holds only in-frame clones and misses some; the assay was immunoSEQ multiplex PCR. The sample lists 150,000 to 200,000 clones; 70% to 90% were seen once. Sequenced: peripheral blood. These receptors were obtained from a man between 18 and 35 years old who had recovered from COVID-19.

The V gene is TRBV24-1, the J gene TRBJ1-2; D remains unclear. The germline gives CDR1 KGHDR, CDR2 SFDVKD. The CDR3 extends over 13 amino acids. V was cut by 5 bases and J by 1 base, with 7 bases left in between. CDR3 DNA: TGTGCCACCAGTGGCATAGATAACTATGGCTACACCTTC. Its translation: CATSGIDNYGYTF.

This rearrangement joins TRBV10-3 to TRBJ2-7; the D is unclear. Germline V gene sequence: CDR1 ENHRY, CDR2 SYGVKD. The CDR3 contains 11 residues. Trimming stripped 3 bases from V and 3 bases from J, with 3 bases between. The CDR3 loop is CAISDLYEQYF. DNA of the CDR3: TGTGCCATCAGTGACCTCTACGAGCAGTACTTC.

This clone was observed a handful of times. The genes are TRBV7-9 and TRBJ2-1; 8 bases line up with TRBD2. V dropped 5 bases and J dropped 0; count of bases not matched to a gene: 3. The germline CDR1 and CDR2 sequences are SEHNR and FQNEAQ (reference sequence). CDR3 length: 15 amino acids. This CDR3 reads CASSPSGSSYNEQFF. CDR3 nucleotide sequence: TGTGCCAGCAGCCCGAGCGGGAGCTCCTACAATGAGCAGTTCTTC.

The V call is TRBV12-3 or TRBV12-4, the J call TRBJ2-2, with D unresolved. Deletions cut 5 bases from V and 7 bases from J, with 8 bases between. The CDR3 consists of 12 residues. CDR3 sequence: CASSTQIGELFF. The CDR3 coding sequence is TGTGCCAGCAGTACACAGATCGGGGAGCTGTTTTTT.

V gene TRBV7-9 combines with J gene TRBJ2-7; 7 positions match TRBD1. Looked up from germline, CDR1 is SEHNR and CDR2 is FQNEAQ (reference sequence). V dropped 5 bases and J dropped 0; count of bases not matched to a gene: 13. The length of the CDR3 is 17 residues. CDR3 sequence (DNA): TGTGCCAGCAGCCCCGGGGCAACACAGGGGAGCTCCTACGAGCAGTACTTC. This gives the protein CASSPGATQGSSYEQYF.

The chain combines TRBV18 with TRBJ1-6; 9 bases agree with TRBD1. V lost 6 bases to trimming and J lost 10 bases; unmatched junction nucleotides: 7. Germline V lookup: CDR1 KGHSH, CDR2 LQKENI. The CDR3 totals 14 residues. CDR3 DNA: TGTGCCAGCTCGCATGACAGGGGGGGGTCACCCCTCCACTTT. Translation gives CASSHDRGGSPLHF.

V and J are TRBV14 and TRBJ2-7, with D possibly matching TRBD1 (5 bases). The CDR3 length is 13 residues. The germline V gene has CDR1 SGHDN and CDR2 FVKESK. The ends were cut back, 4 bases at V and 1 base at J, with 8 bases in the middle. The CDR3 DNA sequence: TGTGCCAGCAGCCGAAGGGGATCCTACGAGCAGTACTTC. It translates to CASSRRGSYEQYF.

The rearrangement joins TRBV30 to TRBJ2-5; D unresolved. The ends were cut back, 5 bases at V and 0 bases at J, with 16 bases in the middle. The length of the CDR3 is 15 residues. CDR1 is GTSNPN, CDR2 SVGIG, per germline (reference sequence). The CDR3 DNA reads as TGTGCCTGGGGGTTGAGGCCTATCGACCAAGAGACCCAGTACTTC. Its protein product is CAWGLRPIDQETQYF. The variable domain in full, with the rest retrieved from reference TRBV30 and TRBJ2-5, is SQTIHQWPATLVQPVGSPLSLECTVEGTSNPNLYWYRQAAGRGLQLLFYSVGIGQISSEVPQNLSASRPQDRQFILSSKKLLLSDSGFYLCAWGLRPIDQETQYFGPGTRLLVL.

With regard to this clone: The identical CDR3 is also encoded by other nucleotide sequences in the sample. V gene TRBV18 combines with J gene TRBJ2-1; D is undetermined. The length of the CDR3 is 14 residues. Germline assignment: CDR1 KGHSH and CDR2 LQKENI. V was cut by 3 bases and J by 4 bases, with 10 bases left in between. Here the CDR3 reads CASSPDSLYNEQFF. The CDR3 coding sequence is TGTGCCAGCTCACCTGACTCATTGTACAATGAGCAGTTCTTC.